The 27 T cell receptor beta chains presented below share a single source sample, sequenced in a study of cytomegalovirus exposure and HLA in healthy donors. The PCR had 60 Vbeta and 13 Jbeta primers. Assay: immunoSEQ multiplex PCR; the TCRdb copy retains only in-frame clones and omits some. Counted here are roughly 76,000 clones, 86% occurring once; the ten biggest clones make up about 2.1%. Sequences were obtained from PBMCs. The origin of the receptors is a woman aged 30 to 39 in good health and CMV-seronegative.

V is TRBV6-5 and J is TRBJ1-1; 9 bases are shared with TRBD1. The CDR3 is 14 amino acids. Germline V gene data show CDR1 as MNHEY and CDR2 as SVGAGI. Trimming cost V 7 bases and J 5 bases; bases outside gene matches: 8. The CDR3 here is CASNHRGRGTEAFF. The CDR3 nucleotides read TGTGCCAGCAACCACAGGGGGCGCGGAACTGAAGCTTTCTTT.

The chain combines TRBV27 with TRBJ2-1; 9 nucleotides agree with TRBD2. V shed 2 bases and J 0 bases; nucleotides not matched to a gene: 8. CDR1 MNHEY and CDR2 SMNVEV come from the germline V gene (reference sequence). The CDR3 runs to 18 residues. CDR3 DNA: TGTGCCAGCAGTTTAAAGGCCGGACTAGCGACCTCCTACAATGAGCAGTTCTTC. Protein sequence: CASSLKAGLATSYNEQFF.

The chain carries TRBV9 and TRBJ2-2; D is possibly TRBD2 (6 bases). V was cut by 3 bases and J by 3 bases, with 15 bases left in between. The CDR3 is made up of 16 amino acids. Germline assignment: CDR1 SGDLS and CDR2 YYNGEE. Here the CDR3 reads CASSGPSGLYTGELFF. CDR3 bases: TGTGCCAGCAGCGGACCCTCGGGACTCTACACCGGGGAGCTGTTTTTT.

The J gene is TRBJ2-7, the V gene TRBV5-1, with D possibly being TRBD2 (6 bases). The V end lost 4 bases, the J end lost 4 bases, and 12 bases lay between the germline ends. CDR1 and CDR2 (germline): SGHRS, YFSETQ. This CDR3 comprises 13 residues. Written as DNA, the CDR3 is TGCGCCAGCAGCCCAACGGGGGAATACGAGCAGTACTTC. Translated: CASSPTGEYEQYF.

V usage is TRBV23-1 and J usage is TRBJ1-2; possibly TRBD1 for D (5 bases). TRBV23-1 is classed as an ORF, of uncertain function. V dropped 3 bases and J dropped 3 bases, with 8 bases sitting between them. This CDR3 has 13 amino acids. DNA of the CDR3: TGCGCCAGCAGTCACATAGGGGACTATGGCTACACCTTC. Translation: CASSHIGDYGYTF.

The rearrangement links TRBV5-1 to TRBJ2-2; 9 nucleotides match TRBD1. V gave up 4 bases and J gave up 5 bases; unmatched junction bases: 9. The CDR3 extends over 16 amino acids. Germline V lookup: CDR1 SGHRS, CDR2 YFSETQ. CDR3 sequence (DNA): TGCGCCAGCAGCGATCCGGGACAGGGTGTGACCGGGGAGCTGTTTTTT. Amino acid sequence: CASSDPGQGVTGELFF.

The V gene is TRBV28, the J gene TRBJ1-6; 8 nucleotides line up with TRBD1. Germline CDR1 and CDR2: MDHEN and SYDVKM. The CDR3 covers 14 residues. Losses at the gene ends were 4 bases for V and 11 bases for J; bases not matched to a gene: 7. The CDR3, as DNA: TGTGCCAGCAGTTCTAACAGGGGGAGGACACCCCTCCACTTT. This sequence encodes CASSSNRGRTPLHF.

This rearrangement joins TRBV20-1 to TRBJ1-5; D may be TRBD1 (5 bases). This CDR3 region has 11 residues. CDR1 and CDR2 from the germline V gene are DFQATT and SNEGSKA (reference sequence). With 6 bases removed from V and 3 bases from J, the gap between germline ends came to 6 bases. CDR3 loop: CSAGDNQPQHF. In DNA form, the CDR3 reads TGCAGTGCAGGGGACAATCAGCCCCAGCATTTT.

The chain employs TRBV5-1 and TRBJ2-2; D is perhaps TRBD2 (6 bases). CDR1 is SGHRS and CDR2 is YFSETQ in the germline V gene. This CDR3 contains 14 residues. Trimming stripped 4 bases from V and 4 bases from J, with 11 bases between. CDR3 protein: CASSPRDFTGELFF. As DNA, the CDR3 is TGCGCCAGCAGCCCCCGGGACTTCACCGGGGAGCTGTTTTTT.

CDR3 region: CASSPGTGRGYEQYF. CDR3 nucleotides: TGCGCCAGCAGCCCCGGGACAGGGAGGGGCTACGAGCAGTACTTC. The chain links TRBV4-3 to TRBJ2-7; 9 positions match TRBD1. The V gene's germline CDR1 is LGHNA and CDR2 YSLEER. This CDR3 region has 15 residues. The trim removed 4 bases at V and 3 bases at J, leaving 7 bases unmatched.

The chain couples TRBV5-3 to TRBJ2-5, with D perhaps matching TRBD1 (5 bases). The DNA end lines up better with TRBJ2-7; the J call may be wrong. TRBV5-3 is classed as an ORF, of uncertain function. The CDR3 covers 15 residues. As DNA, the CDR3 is TGTGCCAGAAGCGTCACTCTCAGGGTCCGCTACGAGCAGTACTTC. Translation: CARSVTLRVRYEQYF.

Written as DNA, the CDR3 is TGTGCCAGCAGGTCGACAGGCGGATCTCAAGAGACCCAGTACTTC. Its protein product is CASRSTGGSQETQYF. V and J are TRBV11-3 and TRBJ2-5; maybe TRBD1 (6 bases). Germline V CDR1 and CDR2: SGHNT, YENEEA. V was shortened by 6 bases and J by 2 bases, with 16 bases between the two germline ends. There are 15 residues in the CDR3. Drawing the rest from reference TRBV11-3 and TRBJ2-5, the complete variable domain is EAGVVQSPRYKIIEKKQPVAFWCNPISGHNTLYWYLQNLGQGPELLIRYENEEAVDDSQLPKDRFSAERLKGVDSTLKIQPAELGDSAVYLCASRSTGGSQETQYFGPGTRLLVL.

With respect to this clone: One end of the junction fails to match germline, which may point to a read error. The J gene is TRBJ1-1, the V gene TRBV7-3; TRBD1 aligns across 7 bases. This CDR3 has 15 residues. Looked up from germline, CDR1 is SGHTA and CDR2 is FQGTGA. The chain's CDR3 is CASSLTGQPNTEAFF. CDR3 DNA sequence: TGTGCCAGCAGCCTAACGGGACAGCCGAACACTGAAGCTTTCTTT.

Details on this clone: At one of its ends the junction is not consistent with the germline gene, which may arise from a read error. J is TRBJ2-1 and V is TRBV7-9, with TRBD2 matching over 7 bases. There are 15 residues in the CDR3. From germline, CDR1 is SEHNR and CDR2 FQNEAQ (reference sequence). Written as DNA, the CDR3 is TGTTCCAGCAGCTTAGGGAGACTAGCACGTGATGAGCAGTTCTTC. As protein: CSSSLGRLARDEQFF.

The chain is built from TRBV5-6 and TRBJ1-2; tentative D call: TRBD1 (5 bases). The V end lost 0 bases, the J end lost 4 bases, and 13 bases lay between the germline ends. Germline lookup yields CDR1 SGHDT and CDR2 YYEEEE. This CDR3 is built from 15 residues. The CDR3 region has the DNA TGTGCCAGCAGCTTGGCCGGCAGGGCGGTCTATGGCTACACCTTC. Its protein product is CASSLAGRAVYGYTF. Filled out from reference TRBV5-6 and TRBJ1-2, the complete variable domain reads DAGVTQSPTHLIKTRGQQVTLRCSPKSGHDTVSWYQQALGQGPQFIFQYYEEEERQRGNFPDRFSGHQFPNYSSELNVNALLLGDSALYLCASSLAGRAVYGYTFGSGTRLTVV.

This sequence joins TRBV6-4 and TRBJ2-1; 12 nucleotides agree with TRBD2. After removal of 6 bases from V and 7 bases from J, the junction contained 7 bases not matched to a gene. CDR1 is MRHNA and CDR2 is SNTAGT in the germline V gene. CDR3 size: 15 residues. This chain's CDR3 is CASSVGLAGSNEQFF. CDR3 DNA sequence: TGTGCCAGCAGCGTAGGACTAGCGGGATCGAATGAGCAGTTCTTC.

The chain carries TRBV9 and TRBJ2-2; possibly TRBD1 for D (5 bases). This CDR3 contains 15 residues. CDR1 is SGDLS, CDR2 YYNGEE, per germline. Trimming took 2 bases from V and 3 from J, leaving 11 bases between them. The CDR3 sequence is CASSVLLGDTGELFF. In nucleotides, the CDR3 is TGTGCCAGCAGCGTGCTTCTAGGGGACACCGGGGAGCTGTTTTTT.

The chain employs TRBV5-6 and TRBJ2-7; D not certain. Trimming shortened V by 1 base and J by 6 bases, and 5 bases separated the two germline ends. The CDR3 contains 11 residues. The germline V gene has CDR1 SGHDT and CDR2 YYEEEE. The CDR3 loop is CASSLSLEQYF. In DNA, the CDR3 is TGTGCCAGCAGCTTGAGCCTCGAGCAGTACTTC. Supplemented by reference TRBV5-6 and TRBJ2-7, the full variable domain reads DAGVTQSPTHLIKTRGQQVTLRCSPKSGHDTVSWYQQALGQGPQFIFQYYEEEERQRGNFPDRFSGHQFPNYSSELNVNALLLGDSALYLCASSLSLEQYFGPGTRLTVT.

The DNA of the CDR3 is TGCGCCAGCAGCCAAGACAGGGGCGACACAGATACGCAGTATTTT. Its translation: CASSQDRGDTDTQYF. The rearrangement links TRBV10-1 to TRBJ2-3, with 8 bases aligning to TRBD1. The CDR3 loop spans 15 amino acids. The V and J ends lost 6 bases and 2 bases, in that order; junction bases with no gene match: 7. Germline assignment: CDR1 WNHNN and CDR2 SYGVQD (reference sequence).

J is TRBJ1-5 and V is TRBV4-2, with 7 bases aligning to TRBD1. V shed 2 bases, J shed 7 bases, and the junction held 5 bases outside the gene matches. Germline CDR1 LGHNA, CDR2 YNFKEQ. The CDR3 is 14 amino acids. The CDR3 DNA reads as TGTGCCAGCAGCCAATCGGGAGGGGGCCAGCCCCAGCATTTT. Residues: CASSQSGGGQPQHF.

The CDR3 nucleotides read TGTGCCATCTTCGGGACTCGGGTCCACGAGCAGTACTTC. It specifies CAIFGTRVHEQYF. The V gene is TRBV21-1, the J gene TRBJ2-5; no DNA check was done on the table's D call, TRBD2. Judging by the DNA end, TRBJ2-7 fits better; the J call may be wrong. TRBV21-1 is designated a pseudogene. The CDR3 has 13 amino acids.

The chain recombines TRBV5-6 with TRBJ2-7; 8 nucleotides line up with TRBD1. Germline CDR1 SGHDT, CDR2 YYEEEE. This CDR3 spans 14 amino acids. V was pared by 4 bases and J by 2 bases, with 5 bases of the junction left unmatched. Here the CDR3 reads CASSPWDRTYEQYF. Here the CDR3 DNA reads TGTGCCAGCAGCCCCTGGGACAGGACCTACGAGCAGTACTTC. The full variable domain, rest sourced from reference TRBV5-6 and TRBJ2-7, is DAGVTQSPTHLIKTRGQQVTLRCSPKSGHDTVSWYQQALGQGPQFIFQYYEEEERQRGNFPDRFSGHQFPNYSSELNVNALLLGDSALYLCASSPWDRTYEQYFGPGTRLTVT.

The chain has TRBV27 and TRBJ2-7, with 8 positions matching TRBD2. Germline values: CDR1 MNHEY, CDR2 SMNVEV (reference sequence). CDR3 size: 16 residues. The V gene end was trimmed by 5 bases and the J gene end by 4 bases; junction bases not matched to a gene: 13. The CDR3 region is CASSPLSGSIFYEQYF. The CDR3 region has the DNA TGTGCCAGCAGTCCACTCAGCGGGAGCATATTTTACGAGCAGTACTTC.

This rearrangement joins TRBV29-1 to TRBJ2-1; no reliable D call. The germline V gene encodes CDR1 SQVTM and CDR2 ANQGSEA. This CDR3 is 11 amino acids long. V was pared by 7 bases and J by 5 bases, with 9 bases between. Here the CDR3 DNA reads TGCAGCGCATCAGTTAACAATGAGCAGTTCTTC. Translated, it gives CSASVNNEQFF.

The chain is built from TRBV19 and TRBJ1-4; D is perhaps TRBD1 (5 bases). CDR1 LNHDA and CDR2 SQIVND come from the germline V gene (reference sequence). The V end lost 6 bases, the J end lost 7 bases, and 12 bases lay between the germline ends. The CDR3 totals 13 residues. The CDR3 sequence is CASRGRDVEKLFF. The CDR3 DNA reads TGTGCCAGTAGGGGCAGGGATGTTGAAAAACTGTTTTTT. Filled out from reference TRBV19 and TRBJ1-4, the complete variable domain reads DGGITQSPKYLFRKEGQNVTLSCEQNLNHDAMYWYRQDPGQGLRLIYYSQIVNDFQKGDIAEGYSVSREKKESFPLTVTSAQKNPTAFYLCASRGRDVEKLFFGSGTQLSVL.

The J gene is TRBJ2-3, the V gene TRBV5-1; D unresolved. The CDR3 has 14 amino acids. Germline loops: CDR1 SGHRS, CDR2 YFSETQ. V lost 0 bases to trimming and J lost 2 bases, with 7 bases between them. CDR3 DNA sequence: TGCGCCAGCAGCTTGGTTCCTCCCACAGATACGCAGTATTTT. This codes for CASSLVPPTDTQYF.

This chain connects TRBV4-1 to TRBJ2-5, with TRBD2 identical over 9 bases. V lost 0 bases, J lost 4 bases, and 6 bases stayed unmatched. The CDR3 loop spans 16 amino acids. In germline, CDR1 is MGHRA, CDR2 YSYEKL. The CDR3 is CASSQDWGSGRETQYF. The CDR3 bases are TGCGCCAGCAGCCAAGATTGGGGTAGCGGGAGAGAGACCCAGTACTTC.